This entry lists 8 T cell receptor beta chains sequenced from one sample in a study of identical twins. TCRdb re-analysed the 5' RACE reads in MiXCR, keeping a single row per CDR3 protein. The profile shows fewer than 450,000 distinct CDR3 sequences, around 9% of them singletons. The specimen was naive T cells sorted from blood. Receptors originate from a woman aged 45-60 years in good health.

The J gene is TRBJ2-7, the V gene TRBV7-9; TRBD2 is a possible D gene (6 bases). Germline loops: CDR1 SEHNR, CDR2 FQNEAQ (reference sequence). This CDR3 is 18 amino acids long. The V and J ends lost 5 bases and 1 base respectively, with 24 bases between them. This CDR3 is CASSLYGSLGDLSYEQYV. DNA for the CDR3: TGTGCCAGCAGCCTCTACGGGTCACTCGGGGACTTGTCCTACGAGCAGTACGTC.

This clonotype was seen only a few times. This chain uses TRBV19 with TRBJ1-5, with D maybe TRBD1 (6 bases). Trimming pared 4 bases from V and 2 bases from J, leaving 9 bases between. CDR3 length equals 14 residues. Germline V gene sequence: CDR1 LNHDA, CDR2 SQIVND (reference sequence). The CDR3 spells CASSTNRGNQPQHF. The CDR3 DNA follows: TGTGCCAGTAGTACAAACAGGGGCAATCAGCCCCAGCATTTT.

In its sample, this clonotype was seen many times. The chain recombines TRBV9 with TRBJ2-2; D remains ambiguous. Trimming shortened V by 4 bases and J by 0 bases, and 7 bases separated the two germline ends. Germline lookup yields CDR1 SGDLS and CDR2 YYNGEE. CDR3 length: 14 residues. The CDR3: CASSNDANTGELFF. CDR3 bases: TGTGCCAGCAGCAACGACGCGAACACCGGGGAGCTGTTTTTT.

A few counts support this clonotype. One end of the junction is discordant with germline, which a read error may explain. The chain couples TRBV29-1 to TRBJ1-1, with D hard to call. The germline V gene encodes CDR1 SQVTM and CDR2 ANQGSEA. The CDR3 sequence is 15 residues long. The CDR3 loop reads CSAGAKHSLNAEAFF. As DNA, the CDR3 is TGCAGCGCGGGAGCGAAACACTCCCTGAACGCTGAAGCTTTCTTT.

This clonotype was detected only a few times. The rearrangement uses TRBV20-1 and TRBJ1-1; no firm D call. This CDR3 comprises 16 residues. The germline gives CDR1 DFQATT, CDR2 SNEGSKA (reference sequence). V was trimmed by 1 base and J by 0 bases, leaving 15 bases between them. Here the CDR3 reads CSARVGDISMNTEAFF. The CDR3 bases are TGCAGTGCTAGAGTAGGTGACATCTCCATGAACACTGAAGCTTTCTTT.

V usage is TRBV7-6 and J usage is TRBJ2-2; 8 nucleotides agree with TRBD2. CDR1 SGHVS and CDR2 FNYEAQ come from the germline V gene. The CDR3 is 15 amino acids. The trim removed 2 bases at V and 5 bases at J, leaving 4 bases unmatched. The CDR3 spells CASSLISGETGELFF. In DNA, the CDR3 is TGTGCCAGCAGCTTAATTAGCGGGGAGACCGGGGAGCTGTTTTTT.

V usage is TRBV6-6 and J usage is TRBJ2-7, with 10 bases lining up with TRBD2. Germline CDR1 MNHNY, CDR2 SVGAGI (reference sequence). V dropped 5 bases and J dropped 2; count of bases not matched to a gene: 3. This CDR3 contains 14 residues. The CDR3 DNA reads as TGTGCCAGCAGTCACGGACTAGCGGCCTACGAGCAGTACTTC. It encodes CASSHGLAAYEQYF.

V usage is TRBV7-9 and J usage is TRBJ2-7, with TRBD2 identical over 10 bases. This CDR3 is built from 14 residues. Germline CDR1 SEHNR, CDR2 FQNEAQ (reference sequence). V lost 3 bases, J lost 6 bases, and 5 bases stayed unmatched. CDR3 bases: TGTGCCAGCAGCTTTCAAGCGGGAGGGTCCGAGCAGTACGTC. The encoded protein is CASSFQAGGSEQYV.